This T cell receptor (beta chain) was identified in a study of blood T cell repertoires in COVID-19 (dated by TCRdb to about 2020). Broadly, across the study: Collaborator samples came from the United States, Italy and Spain and covered acute and convalescent phases of COVID-19. The prospective study material was composed of cDNA or gDNA derived from T cells, B-cell-depleted T cells, or PBMCs. Deeply sampled blood TCRbeta repertoires from subjects exposed to, actively infected with, or recovered from COVID-19 were included in the dataset. The repertoires were released in a freely available public database intended as a resource for research on the immune response to SARS-CoV-2. Samples were obtained from the ongoing ImmuneRACE study (first 160 participants) and from some 1,300 subjects provided by 6 global collaborators. Sample metadata almost always included a de-identified subject ID, COVID-19 status, age in years and sex. Where HLA class I and class II types were available, the types were taken from metadata supplied by the sample provider, not from assay-based typing.

Looking up the germline V gene yields CDR1 MNHEY and CDR2 SVGAGI. Trimming removed 5 bases from V and 2 bases from J; the gene matches leave 2 bases unexplained. Including the terminal cysteine and phenylalanine, the CDR3 comprises 13 residues. Only the CDR3 part of the read is kept: 39 bases, read in frame from the first base. What the study reported, not specific to this receptor: Clinical and demographic metadata were provided uncurated, with the amount varying by source and participant.

In the prospective study, participants were roughly 18 to 90 years old, resided in about 25 geographic areas of the United States, and were enrolled through a virtual design. In the prospective study, participants were assigned to cohorts based on the clinical history participants reported in a screening survey and a study questionnaire. ImmuneRACE Cohort 3 recovered participants were defined by two consecutive negative NP/OP PCR tests, healthcare professional clearance, or symptom resolution. Each participant in the prospective study had whole blood, serum and a nasopharyngeal or oropharyngeal swab collected by mobile phlebotomists. Prospective study participants could optionally give additional blood draws and questionnaires over an approximately two-month period. Prospective study blood samples were shipped either frozen or at room temperature before DNA extraction. The immunoSEQ Assay, a bias-controlled multiplex PCR, was used to amplify TCRbeta CDR3 regions from genomic DNA. Per the source publication's procedure: The number of nucleated cells in each sample was estimated from the amplification of reference gene primers within the assay. To quantify the absolute abundance of each unique TCRbeta CDR3 rearrangement, sequence reads were collapsed and filtered. For each sample, productive Simpson clonality was calculated as the square root of Simpson's diversity index across productive rearrangements. TCRdb took over this immuneACCESS table, retaining in-frame rearrangements with V and J assigned. Such tables are incomplete; in checked studies, under half of the missing clones stem from an unresolved V gene, and the remainder is unexplained. The V and J calls and the clone size are those of that table, but D and trimming were determined from the DNA. This sample has roughly 400,000 clones in its table, and roughly 89% of those were observed once. The ten largest clones take up 1.7% of the sample.

Note on this clone: Its antigen remains unidentified. No clone much larger than this one lies a single base away; base qualities are absent.

The TCR was taken from a woman aged 30 to 39 who had recovered from COVID-19. This sequence uses TRBV6-5 and TRBJ1-2; TRBD1 aligns with 7 central bases. Sequenced sample: PBMCs or T cells enriched from blood (not recorded which). The nucleotide sequence reads TGTGCCAGCAGTCGGGACAGAAACTATGGCTACACCTTC. Its protein reads: CASSRDRNYGYTF.